This T cell receptor beta chain was captured in a study of blood T cell repertoires in COVID-19. Study-wide context: The United States, Italy and Spain were the sources of the acute and convalescent COVID-19 samples. T cells, B-cell-depleted T cells, or PBMCs supplied cDNA or gDNA.

There are 15 residues in the CDR3. With 3 bases removed from V and 6 bases from J, the gap between germline ends came to 19 bases. Germline lookup yields CDR1 GTSNPN and CDR2 SVGIG (reference sequence). Authors' processing steps: Estimated nucleated cell counts came from reference gene primer amplification. Measured with immunoSEQ multiplex PCR; TCRdb has only the in-frame clones, and not every one. That table gives V, J and clone size, and the DNA gave D and trimming. The sample has around 56,000 clones, over 80% seen once. This TCR came from a woman aged 55-70 years with active or convalescent COVID-19. Specimen: peripheral blood. The rearrangement uses TRBV30 and TRBJ2-3; D gene ambiguous. The CDR3 is CAWRALSPIDDTQYF. Here the CDR3 DNA reads TGTGCCTGGAGGGCACTAAGCCCAATTGATGATACGCAGTATTTT. The entire variable domain, with the rest obtained from reference TRBV30 and TRBJ2-3, is as follows: SQTIHQWPATLVQPVGSPLSLECTVEGTSNPNLYWYRQAAGRGLQLLFYSVGIGQISSEVPQNLSASRPQDRQFILSSKKLLLSDSGFYLCAWRALSPIDDTQYFGPGTRLTVL.